This TCR beta chain was identified during a study of blood T cell repertoires in COVID-19. Clones were read by immunoSEQ multiplex PCR, and TCRdb kept only the in-frame ones, dropping some. This sample carries 270,000 or so clones, roughly 91% of them seen once, and the ten largest clones take around 10%. The V gene's germline CDR1 is SGHNT and CDR2 YYREEE (reference sequence). The CDR3 has 12 residues. V was pared by 1 base and J by 4 bases, with 2 bases between. Note on this clone: This same CDR3 is encoded by further DNA sequences in the sample.

The rearrangement uses TRBV5-4 and TRBJ1-4, with unresolved D. The sequencing sample was made of peripheral blood. This receptor was identified in a woman younger than 45 with COVID-19, enrolled during active disease. Here the CDR3 reads CASSLLNEKLFF. As DNA, the CDR3 is TGTGCCAGCAGCTTGCTTAATGAAAAACTGTTTTTT.